Below are 28 T cell receptor beta chains sequenced from a single sample in a study of blood T cell repertoires in COVID-19 (dated by TCRdb to the early 2020s). The library was made by the immunoSEQ multiplex PCR assay. TCRdb mirrors the immuneACCESS table, restricted to in-frame sequences. Some clones are absent from its copies; in checked studies, under half trace to an unresolved V gene, and the reason for the others is unknown. The sample table contains around 99,000 clones; only one count was recorded for 85% to 95% of them. Roughly 1.2% of the sample rests with the top ten. Input material: peripheral blood. These receptor sequences come from a woman in her 30s with acute or convalescent COVID-19.

CDR3 loop: CASSLEQATYEQYF. CDR3 nucleotide sequence: TGCGCCAGCAGCTTGGAACAGGCTACCTACGAGCAGTACTTC. The chain is built from TRBV5-1 and TRBJ2-7, with a tentative D call TRBD1 (5 bases). CDR1 is SGHRS and CDR2 is YFSETQ in the germline V gene. Trimming stripped 0 bases from V and 2 bases from J, with 9 bases between. The CDR3 runs to 14 residues.

The genes are TRBV18 and TRBJ1-3, with TRBD1 identical over 7 bases. The CDR3 has 16 residues. Germline CDR1 is KGHSH and CDR2 is LQKENI. The V and J ends lost 3 bases and 0 bases, in that order; junction bases with no gene match: 5. The CDR3 is CASSPRGGRSGNTIYF. CDR3 nucleotide sequence: TGTGCCAGCTCACCGCGAGGGGGCCGCTCTGGAAACACCATATATTTT.

The chain has TRBV6-2 or TRBV6-3 and TRBJ1-1; D not resolved. The V gene lost 2 bases and the J gene lost 10 bases, with 11 bases spanning the gap. From germline, CDR1 is MNHEY and CDR2 SVGEGT. This CDR3 is built from 12 residues. The chain's CDR3 is CASSYRAQRAFF. Here the CDR3 DNA reads TGTGCCAGCAGTTACAGAGCTCAACGAGCTTTCTTT.

This chain connects TRBV9 to TRBJ2-7; no reliable D call. The V and J ends lost 0 bases and 3 bases respectively, with 13 bases between them. The germline gives CDR1 SGDLS, CDR2 YYNGEE. The CDR3 is 15 residues long. The CDR3 DNA follows: TGTGCCAGCAGCGTAGTACCCAGCCCGGGCTACGAGCAGTACTTC. As protein: CASSVVPSPGYEQYF.

The chain links TRBV27 to TRBJ2-7; tentatively, D is TRBD2 (5 bases). The length of the CDR3 is 14 residues. With 3 bases removed from V and 7 bases from J, the gap between germline ends came to 16 bases. CDR1 MNHEY and CDR2 SMNVEV come from the germline V gene (reference sequence). This CDR3 reads CASSFGGTPREQYF. The CDR3, as DNA: TGTGCCAGCAGTTTTGGAGGTACTCCTAGGGAGCAGTACTTC.

The V gene is TRBV24-1, the J gene TRBJ2-1; 10 nucleotides match TRBD2. Looked up from germline, CDR1 is KGHDR and CDR2 is SFDVKD. This CDR3 contains 15 residues. After removal of 5 bases from V and 5 bases from J, the junction contained 5 bases not matched to a gene. The CDR3 spells CATSGGTSAHNEQFF. The CDR3 region has the DNA TGTGCCACCAGTGGAGGGACTAGCGCCCACAATGAGCAGTTCTTC.

CDR3 DNA: TGTGCCAGCAGTTTATTCCCGGGATTCGGCACAGATACGCAGTATTTT. Translation: CASSLFPGFGTDTQYF. The chain carries TRBV27 and TRBJ2-3; D may be TRBD2 (5 bases). The CDR3 is 16 amino acids. Germline-derived CDR1 and CDR2 are MNHEY and SMNVEV (reference sequence). V gave up 1 base and J gave up 1 base, with 12 bases separating them.

This rearrangement joins TRBV4-3 to TRBJ2-1, with 14 bases identical to TRBD2. V lost 2 bases to trimming and J lost 4 bases; unmatched junction nucleotides: 4. The CDR3 covers 17 residues. CDR1 is LGHNA and CDR2 is YSLEER in the germline V gene. The CDR3 sequence is CASSQQGLAGGYNEQFF. The CDR3 coding sequence is TGCGCCAGCAGCCAACAAGGACTAGCGGGGGGATACAATGAGCAGTTCTTC.

The chain combines TRBV9 with TRBJ2-3, with D perhaps TRBD2 (6 bases). The germline V and J ends were trimmed by 2 bases and 0 bases, with 7 bases remaining between them. Germline V gene lookup returns CDR1 SGDLS and CDR2 YYNGEE. The CDR3 is 14 residues long. CDR3 protein: CASSVRDSTDTQYF. CDR3 DNA sequence: TGTGCCAGCAGCGTGCGGGACAGCACAGATACGCAGTATTTT.

The rearrangement joins TRBV29-1 to TRBJ2-4; D is perhaps TRBD1 (6 bases). Germline values: CDR1 SQVTM, CDR2 ANQGSEA. Trimming left V 7 bases short and J 0 bases short, with 10 bases between. The CDR3 loop spans 13 amino acids. The chain's CDR3 is CSGTVLAKNIQYF. CDR3 DNA sequence: TGCAGCGGGACAGTATTAGCCAAAAACATTCAGTACTTC.

The gene calls are TRBV5-4 and TRBJ1-2; TRBD1 matches 9 bases. After removal of 2 bases from V and 2 bases from J, the junction contained 4 bases not matched to a gene. Per the germline V gene, CDR1 is SGHNT and CDR2 is YYREEE (reference sequence). CDR3 length equals 15 residues. CDR3 DNA sequence: TGTGCCAGCAGCTTACAGGGGGCACAGAACTATGGCTACACCTTC. Encoded protein: CASSLQGAQNYGYTF.

The chain recombines TRBV28 with TRBJ1-6; D is undetermined. The germline V gene encodes CDR1 MDHEN and CDR2 SYDVKM. CDR3 length equals 12 residues. V was shortened by 6 bases and J by 14 bases, with 14 bases between the two germline ends. CDR3 region: CASRRGVGTLHF. In DNA form, the CDR3 reads TGTGCCAGCAGACGGGGAGTGGGGACCCTCCACTTT.

The chain is built from TRBV11-1 and TRBJ2-2; TRBD2 matches 7 bases. V shed 10 bases and J 0 bases; nucleotides not matched to a gene: 5. The CDR3 totals 14 residues. Germline CDR1 and CDR2: SGHAT and FQDESV (reference sequence). This chain's CDR3 is CATGTNPNTGELFF. CDR3 nucleotides: TGTGCCACCGGGACTAATCCGAACACCGGGGAGCTGTTTTTT.

V usage is TRBV19 and J usage is TRBJ1-5; 10 positions agree with TRBD1. The CDR3 spans 18 residues. Germline V lookup: CDR1 LNHDA, CDR2 SQIVND (reference sequence). J lost 6 bases, V lost 4 bases, and 15 bases had no gene match. CDR3 sequence: CASSTQLSGTGVIQPQHF. In DNA, the CDR3 is TGTGCCAGTAGTACGCAACTCTCCGGGACAGGGGTCATTCAGCCCCAGCATTTT.

V gene TRBV7-9 combines with J gene TRBJ1-4, with D hard to call. Germline V gene sequence: CDR1 SEHNR, CDR2 FQNEAQ (reference sequence). There are 15 residues in the CDR3. V dropped 0 bases and J dropped 0 bases, with 5 bases sitting between them. The CDR3 DNA follows: TGTGCCAGCAGCTTAGCCGAGGCAACTAATGAAAAACTGTTTTTT. Residues: CASSLAEATNEKLFF.

This chain joins TRBV27 and TRBJ1-5; the match to TRBD1 covers 9 bases. With 9 bases clipped from V and 5 bases from J, the junction kept 5 bases outside the gene matches. The CDR3 contains 13 residues. Germline lookup yields CDR1 MNHEY and CDR2 SMNVEV (reference sequence). CDR3 sequence: CASRGQGHQPQHF. CDR3 in DNA: TGTGCCAGTCGGGGACAGGGCCATCAGCCCCAGCATTTT.

V gene TRBV28 combines with J gene TRBJ1-1; the D is unclear. Germline CDR1 MDHEN, CDR2 SYDVKM. Trimming removed 6 bases from V and 11 bases from J, with 19 bases in between. CDR3 size: 13 residues. The CDR3 coding sequence is TGTGCCAGCAGCGGAAGACTAGGGTTTGATGCTTTCTTT. Translation gives CASSGRLGFDAFF.

The chain joins TRBV6-5 to TRBJ2-1; 7 bases are a match to TRBD1. This CDR3 is built from 13 residues. CDR1 is MNHEY, CDR2 SVGAGI, per germline. V gave up 7 bases and J gave up 10 bases; unmatched junction bases: 10. The CDR3 region has the DNA TGTGCCAGCACAGGGGGACCCAGGCGGGAGCAGTTCTTC. As protein: CASTGGPRREQFF.

The rearrangement joins TRBV11-3 to TRBJ2-1, with TRBD1 matching 11 bases. There are 15 residues in the CDR3. CDR1 is SGHNT, CDR2 YENEEA, per germline. The V gene end was trimmed by 5 bases and the J gene end by 3 bases; junction bases not matched to a gene: 3. The CDR3 coding sequence is TGTGCCAGCAGCGTCGGGACAGGGGGCTACAATGAGCAGTTCTTC. Translated: CASSVGTGGYNEQFF.

This chain links TRBV11-2 with TRBJ2-2, with D possibly matching TRBD2 (6 bases). V lost 1 base and J lost 7, with 16 bases in between. CDR1 and CDR2 (germline): SGHAT, FQNNGV. The CDR3 totals 16 residues. CDR3 in amino acids: CASSLVPRGVVGELFF. The CDR3, as DNA: TGTGCCAGCAGCTTAGTTCCGCGGGGAGTGGTCGGGGAGCTGTTTTTT.

V usage is TRBV7-3 and J usage is TRBJ2-1; possible D gene TRBD1, 6 bases. The V end lost 5 bases, the J end lost 7 bases, and 6 bases lay between the germline ends. The CDR3 contains 11 residues. Germline V gene lookup returns CDR1 SGHTA and CDR2 FQGTGA. CDR3 residues: CASSGQNEQFF. DNA of the CDR3: TGTGCCAGCAGCGGACAGAATGAGCAGTTCTTC.

The V gene is TRBV3-1 (or the pseudogene TRBV3-2), the J gene TRBJ1-6; 8 nucleotides match TRBD1. J lost 6 bases, V lost 1 base, and 2 bases had no gene match. This CDR3 has 15 residues. Germline V gene sequence: CDR1 LGHDT, CDR2 YNNKEL (reference sequence). The CDR3 nucleotides are TGTGCCAGCAGCCAAGGACAGGGGTTTAATTCACCCCTCCACTTT. This sequence encodes CASSQGQGFNSPLHF.

The chain has TRBV24-1 and TRBJ2-1; the D gene is possibly TRBD1 (6 bases). V gave up 3 bases and J gave up 7 bases, with 15 bases separating them. CDR3 length: 15 amino acids. CDR1 and CDR2 (germline): KGHDR, SFDVKD. CDR3 coding DNA: TGTGCCACCAGTGATGGGACATTTTGGGGGAATGAGCAGTTCTTC. It encodes CATSDGTFWGNEQFF.

The chain combines TRBV11-3 with TRBJ2-6; D perhaps matches TRBD2 (6 bases). V lost 0 bases to trimming and J lost 0 bases, with 21 bases between them. The CDR3 runs 21 residues. Per germline, CDR1 SGHNT and CDR2 YENEEA. The CDR3 bases are TGTGCCAGCAGCTTAGAAGTGCGGAGGAGGACGGACTACTCTGGGGCCAACGTCCTGACTTTC. Protein sequence: CASSLEVRRRTDYSGANVLTF.

The V call is TRBV3-1 (or the pseudogene TRBV3-2), the J call TRBJ1-6; D is unresolved. CDR3 size: 14 residues. Germline V gene lookup returns CDR1 LGHDT and CDR2 YNNKEL (reference sequence). Trimming shortened V by 0 bases and J by 10 bases, and 10 bases separated the two germline ends. The CDR3 nucleotides read TGTGCCAGCAGCCAAGATTGGAACGGGTCACCCCTCCACTTT. This encodes CASSQDWNGSPLHF.

The J gene is TRBJ2-7, the V gene TRBV29-1; TRBD1 matches 8 bases. The germline V gene has CDR1 SQVTM and CDR2 ANQGSEA. This CDR3 region has 14 residues. V trimming: 5 bases; J trimming: 2 bases; junction bases outside the gene matches: 8. CDR3 DNA sequence: TGCAGCGTTCTCCGGACAGGGTCTACCTACGAGCAGTACTTC. Its translation: CSVLRTGSTYEQYF.

The chain links TRBV19 to TRBJ1-6; D call uncertain. The V end was cut by 3 bases, the J end by 13 bases, with 13 bases between. This CDR3 spans 13 amino acids. Germline assignment: CDR1 LNHDA and CDR2 SQIVND (reference sequence). CDR3 region: CASSMGGMSPLHF. CDR3 DNA sequence: TGTGCCAGTAGTATGGGAGGGATGTCGCCCCTCCACTTT. Using reference TRBV19 and TRBJ1-6 for the parts outside the CDR3, the full variable domain is DGGITQSPKYLFRKEGQNVTLSCEQNLNHDAMYWYRQDPGQGLRLIYYSQIVNDFQKGDIAEGYSVSREKKESFPLTVTSAQKNPTAFYLCASSMGGMSPLHFGNGTRLTVT.

The V gene is TRBV3-1 (or the pseudogene TRBV3-2), the J gene TRBJ1-3; no firm D call. The CDR3 is made up of 13 amino acids. Deletions cut 7 bases from V and 4 bases from J, with 11 bases between. Per germline, CDR1 LGHDT and CDR2 YNNKEL (reference sequence). DNA for the CDR3: TGTGCCAGCACCATACGAGCCGGAAACACCATATATTTT. The encoded protein is CASTIRAGNTIYF.